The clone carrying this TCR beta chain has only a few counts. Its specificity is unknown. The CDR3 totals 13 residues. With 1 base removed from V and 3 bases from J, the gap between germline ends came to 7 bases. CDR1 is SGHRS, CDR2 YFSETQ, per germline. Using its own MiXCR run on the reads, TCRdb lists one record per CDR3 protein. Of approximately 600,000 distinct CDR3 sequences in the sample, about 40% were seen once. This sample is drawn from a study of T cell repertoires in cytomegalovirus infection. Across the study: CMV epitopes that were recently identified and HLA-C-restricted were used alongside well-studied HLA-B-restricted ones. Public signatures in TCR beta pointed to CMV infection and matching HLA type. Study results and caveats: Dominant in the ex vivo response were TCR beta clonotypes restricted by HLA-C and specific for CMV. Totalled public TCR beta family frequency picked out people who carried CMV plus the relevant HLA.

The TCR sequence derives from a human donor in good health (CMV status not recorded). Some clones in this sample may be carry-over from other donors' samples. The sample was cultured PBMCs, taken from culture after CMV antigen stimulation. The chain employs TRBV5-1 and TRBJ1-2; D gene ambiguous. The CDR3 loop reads CASSLTSDYGYTF. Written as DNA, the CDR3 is TGCGCCAGCAGCTTGACAAGTGACTATGGCTACACCTTC.